These 19 T cell receptor beta chains were all obtained from the same sample, sequenced in a study of T cell repertoires in cytomegalovirus infection. Their cognate antigens are unknown. TCRdb re-called the reads through MiXCR, storing one row per CDR3 protein. The sample lists approximately 110,000 distinct CDR3 sequences, 32% occurring once. The sequencing used CD8+ T cells from cultured PBMCs, collected from culture after CMV antigen stimulation. The receptors were gathered from a human donor in good health (CMV status not recorded). Some clones in this sample may be carry-over from other donors' samples.

This clonotype was detected a few times. V is TRBV7-9 and J is TRBJ2-5; TRBD1 agrees at 9 bases. CDR3 length: 18 amino acids. Germline loops: CDR1 SEHNR, CDR2 FQNEAQ (reference sequence). V was clipped by 1 base and J by 2 bases; unmatched bases: 11. In DNA form, the CDR3 reads TGTGCCAGCAGCTTAGGGATGTCGGACAGGGGAGGACAAGAGACCCAGTACTTC. Translation gives CASSLGMSDRGGQETQYF.

This clonotype was counted ten times or more. The chain recombines TRBV7-6 with TRBJ1-1; weak D call: TRBD1 (5 bases). The V gene's germline CDR1 is SGHVS and CDR2 FNYEAQ. The CDR3 sequence is 14 residues long. V gave up 1 base and J gave up 4 bases, with 10 bases separating them. CDR3 in DNA: TGTGCCAGCAGCTTAGGGGGTGGGGGCACTGAAGCTTTCTTT. Encoded protein: CASSLGGGGTEAFF.

The chain uses TRBV4-3 and TRBJ2-7; D gene uncertain. The CDR3 loop spans 14 amino acids. Germline V CDR1 and CDR2: LGHNA, YSLEER. Trimming shortened V by 1 base and J by 3 bases, and 10 bases separated the two germline ends. In DNA form, the CDR3 reads TGCGCCAGCAGCCAAGGGTGGGGTGTCTACGAGCAGTACTTC. Protein sequence: CASSQGWGVYEQYF.

This chain joins TRBV10-3 and TRBJ2-7; the match to TRBD1 covers 7 bases. CDR1 is ENHRY and CDR2 is SYGVKD in the germline V gene. This CDR3 is 15 amino acids long. The V segment lost 2 bases and the J segment 0 bases; nucleotides outside the gene matches: 4. The CDR3 nucleotides are TGTGCCATCAGTGAGCCCTGGGACAGCTCCTACGAGCAGTACTTC. Translated, it gives CAISEPWDSSYEQYF.

A few counts support this clonotype. The chain couples TRBV15 to TRBJ2-3; D remains unclear. Germline-derived CDR1 and CDR2 are LNHNV and YYDKDF (reference sequence). The CDR3 sequence is 14 residues long. Between the trimmed V and J ends, which lost 1 base and 0 bases, there was a span of 5 bases. The CDR3 protein is CATSRVYSTDTQYF. CDR3 nucleotides: TGTGCCACCAGCAGAGTTTATAGCACAGATACGCAGTATTTT.

CDR3 in amino acids: CASSFESYTDTQYF. CDR3 nucleotides: TGCGCCAGCAGCTTTGAATCATACACAGATACGCAGTATTTT. The rearrangement links TRBV5-1 to TRBJ2-3; D not resolved. Germline V gene lookup returns CDR1 SGHRS and CDR2 YFSETQ. The CDR3 is made up of 14 amino acids. Trimming pared 2 bases from V and 2 bases from J, leaving 9 bases between.

This sequence joins TRBV4-1 and TRBJ1-5, with 8 nucleotides matching TRBD1. Per germline, CDR1 MGHRA and CDR2 YSYEKL. CDR3 length equals 15 residues. V lost 4 bases and J lost 7; bases outside the gene matches: 9. The CDR3 sequence is CASSPTDRAGQPQHF. In DNA form, the CDR3 reads TGCGCCAGCAGCCCGACGGACAGGGCCGGCCAGCCCCAGCATTTT.

This chain links TRBV12-3 or TRBV12-4 with TRBJ1-2; no reliable D call. The CDR3 has 18 residues. V lost 2 bases to trimming and J lost 7 bases, with 26 bases between them. DNA of the CDR3: TGTGCCAGCAGTTTATACGGGTTCGGGGTTGAAAAGGTCGCTGGCTACACCTTC. This encodes CASSLYGFGVEKVAGYTF.

The rearrangement joins TRBV7-6 to TRBJ2-7; 10 bases map to TRBD1. The CDR3 is made up of 15 amino acids. Looked up from germline, CDR1 is SGHVS and CDR2 is FNYEAQ. The J segment lost 1 base and the V segment lost 3 bases, leaving 3 bases of the junction unmatched. The CDR3 reads CASSFGTGDSYEQYF. The CDR3 DNA follows: TGTGCCAGCAGCTTCGGGACAGGGGATTCCTACGAGCAGTACTTC.

The V gene is TRBV6-1, the J gene TRBJ2-7; maybe TRBD1 (6 bases). Deletions cut 8 bases from V and 3 bases from J, with 14 bases between. CDR1 MNHNS and CDR2 SASEGT come from the germline V gene. CDR3 length equals 13 residues. CDR3 nucleotide sequence: TGTGCCAGCCACACAGGGAACCTCTACGAGCAGTACTTC. As protein: CASHTGNLYEQYF.

This clonotype has only a few counts. No DNA is shown, since the ends of the CDR3 on it are uncertain; the CDR3 is the one TCRdb lists. The chain combines TRBV7-8 with TRBJ2-3; the DNA was not compared with TRBD1, the D call given in the table. The CDR3 adds up to 15 amino acids, both ends counted. CDR1 SGHVS and CDR2 FQNEAQ come from the germline V gene. CDR3 amino acids: CASSLFLSQGDTQYF.

This chain joins TRBV12-3 or TRBV12-4 and TRBJ2-1, with 7 bases fitting TRBD2. The CDR3 loop spans 16 amino acids. V shed 5 bases, J shed 5 bases, and the junction held 12 bases outside the gene matches. The chain's CDR3 is CASSPPGLRQHNEQFF. The CDR3 DNA sequence: TGTGCCAGCAGTCCTCCGGGACTACGTCAGCACAATGAGCAGTTCTTC.

This clonotype was seen only a few times. The chain couples TRBV2 to TRBJ1-1; tentative D call: TRBD1 (5 bases). Trimming took off 5 bases at V and 2 bases at J, with 15 bases between the two ends. The germline gives CDR1 SNHLY, CDR2 FYNNEI. This CDR3 contains 15 residues. For the CDR3, the DNA is TGTGCCAGCAGTAACCCAAGGGGACCTAACACTGAAGCTTTCTTT. This sequence encodes CASSNPRGPNTEAFF.

The chain links TRBV12-3 or TRBV12-4 to TRBJ2-2, with D possibly matching TRBD1 (6 bases). CDR3 length: 15 residues. Trimming removed 6 bases at V and 4 bases at J, with 15 bases between. The CDR3: CASRYRVIFTGELFF. CDR3 in DNA: TGTGCCAGCAGGTACAGGGTAATATTCACCGGGGAGCTGTTTTTT.

A word on this clonotype: A much larger clone is a single base away; this may be a read error. The V call is TRBV7-2, the J call TRBJ2-2; 9 nucleotides agree with TRBD2. CDR3 length equals 14 residues. CDR1 and CDR2 (germline): SGHTA, FQGNSA. CDR3 residues: CATSGLADTGEQFF. The CDR3 bases are TGTGCCACCTCGGGACTAGCTGACACCGGGGAGCAGTTTTTT.

In this sample, this clonotype turned up many times. V and J are TRBV7-8 and TRBJ2-7; D remains ambiguous. V was shortened by 0 bases and J by 2 bases, with 5 bases between the two germline ends. Germline CDR1 SGHVS, CDR2 FQNEAQ. The CDR3 spans 13 residues. CDR3 in DNA: TGTGCCAGCAGCTTAGCCCAGCCCTACGAGCAGTACTTC. Translated, it gives CASSLAQPYEQYF.

This chain connects TRBV27 to TRBJ2-3; TRBD2 agrees at 11 bases. The CDR3 is 17 amino acids. V lost 1 base and J lost 6; bases outside the gene matches: 9. Germline CDR1 is MNHEY and CDR2 is SMNVEV (reference sequence). CDR3 DNA sequence: TGTGCCAGCAGTTTATTGAGTAGCGGGGGGGCCAGCGATACGCAGTATTTT. Translating gives CASSLLSSGGASDTQYF.

This clonotype was found many times. The CDR3 here is CASCRGAGDTQYF. DNA of the CDR3: TGTGCCAGCTGCAGGGGGGCGGGAGATACGCAGTATTTT. The chain links TRBV2 to TRBJ2-3; the D gene is possibly TRBD1 (7 bases). Germline V lookup: CDR1 SNHLY, CDR2 FYNNEI. This CDR3 has 13 residues. V was shortened by 8 bases and J by 5 bases, with 14 bases between the two germline ends. Using reference TRBV2 and TRBJ2-3 for the parts outside the CDR3, the full variable domain is EPEVTQTPSHQVTQMGQEVILRCVPISNHLYFYWYRQILGQKVEFLVSFYNNEISEKSEIFDDQFSVERPDGSNFTLKIRSTKLEDSAMYFCASCRGAGDTQYFGPGTRLTVL.

This clonotype was seen repeatedly, ten times or more. The chain recombines TRBV7-9 with TRBJ2-5; possibly TRBD2 for D (5 bases). The CDR3 has 16 amino acids. V was trimmed by 5 bases and J by 0 bases, leaving 16 bases between them. Germline assignment: CDR1 SEHNR and CDR2 FQNEAQ (reference sequence). CDR3 amino acids: CASSLQTSGYQETQYF. CDR3 sequence (DNA): TGTGCCAGCAGCCTTCAGACTTCGGGGTACCAAGAGACCCAGTACTTC.